The 31 T cell receptor beta chains listed next were all sequenced from one sample in a study of blood T cell repertoires in COVID-19 (dated by TCRdb to the early 2020s). Library creation used the immunoSEQ multiplex PCR assay. Here the immuneACCESS table is served through TCRdb, limited to in-frame sequences with V and J called. Missing clones are a known gap in these copies; in checked studies unresolved V genes cover under half, and the rest lacks a known reason. The sample contains some 460,000 clones, 75% to 90% of them found a single time. The ten most abundant clones make up approximately 0.7% of the sample. Sequencing was done on a sample of PBMCs or T cells enriched from blood (not recorded which). The receptors were sampled from a woman aged 18 to 35 who had recovered from COVID-19.

This chain links TRBV2 with TRBJ2-7, with D hard to call. Deletions cut 3 bases from V and 9 bases from J, with 21 bases between. The CDR3 runs to 15 residues. In germline, CDR1 is SNHLY, CDR2 FYNNEI. CDR3 residues: CASSESRSGFGGQYF. CDR3 DNA sequence: TGTGCCAGCAGTGAGTCAAGGTCGGGTTTTGGCGGGCAGTACTTC.

The CDR3 region is CASSADRGVDQPQHF. The DNA for the CDR3 is TGTGCCAGCAGTGCCGACAGGGGGGTTGATCAGCCCCAGCATTTT. The chain joins TRBV6-6 to TRBJ1-5, with TRBD1 matching 9 bases. This CDR3 is built from 15 residues. Germline CDR1 reads MNHNY; CDR2 reads SVGAGI (reference sequence). Trimming at V came to 5 bases and at J to 5 bases, leaving 7 bases not matched to a gene.

This chain links TRBV6-5 with TRBJ1-2; the match to TRBD1 covers 7 bases. The CDR3 is 14 amino acids. Germline V CDR1 and CDR2: MNHEY, SVGAGI. V dropped 6 bases and J dropped 5; count of bases not matched to a gene: 9. As DNA, the CDR3 is TGTGCCAGCAGGGACGACAGGGCAGATTATGGCTACACCTTC. Translating gives CASRDDRADYGYTF.

This clone has a handful of counts. The genes are TRBV11-2 and TRBJ1-1, with D uncertain. V lost 6 bases to trimming and J lost 4 bases, with 18 bases between them. Germline lookup yields CDR1 SGHAT and CDR2 FQNNGV. The CDR3 extends over 15 amino acids. Here the CDR3 DNA reads TGTGCCAGCAGTCGACCGGCGGTTTCGGGCACTGAAGCTTTCTTT. Protein sequence: CASSRPAVSGTEAFF.

J is TRBJ1-1 and V is TRBV3-1 (or the pseudogene TRBV3-2), with TRBD1 as a possible D gene (6 bases). The germline V gene encodes CDR1 LGHDT and CDR2 YNNKEL (reference sequence). The CDR3 has 13 residues. Trimming removed 0 bases at V and 10 bases at J, with 12 bases between. The CDR3 sequence is CASSQEQGVRAFF. The CDR3 nucleotides read TGTGCCAGCAGCCAAGAACAGGGTGTGAGAGCTTTCTTT.

The chain carries TRBV27 and TRBJ2-5, with 9 nucleotides matching TRBD1. After removal of 2 bases from V and 3 bases from J, the junction contained 4 bases not matched to a gene. This CDR3 region has 15 residues. Germline V gene lookup returns CDR1 MNHEY and CDR2 SMNVEV (reference sequence). The CDR3 here is CASSLNRGQEETQYF. The DNA of the CDR3 is TGTGCCAGCAGTTTAAACAGGGGGCAGGAAGAGACCCAGTACTTC.

The chain employs TRBV2 and TRBJ2-4; 7 bases agree with TRBD1. V gave up 3 bases and J gave up 4 bases; unmatched junction bases: 9. The CDR3 runs to 16 residues. CDR1 SNHLY and CDR2 FYNNEI come from the germline V gene. The CDR3: CASSEEGQVKKNIQYF. The CDR3 DNA follows: TGTGCCAGCAGTGAGGAAGGACAGGTTAAAAAAAACATTCAGTACTTC. The full variable domain, its missing parts supplied by reference TRBV2 and TRBJ2-4, is EPEVTQTPSHQVTQMGQEVILRCVPISNHLYFYWYRQILGQKVEFLVSFYNNEISEKSEIFDDQFSVERPDGSNFTLKIRSTKLEDSAMYFCASSEEGQVKKNIQYFGAGTRLSVL.

V and J are TRBV30 and TRBJ2-7, with D maybe TRBD2 (6 bases). Deletions cut 1 base from V and 6 bases from J, with 7 bases between. CDR3 length: 11 amino acids. Germline lookup yields CDR1 GTSNPN and CDR2 SVGIG (reference sequence). DNA of the CDR3: TGTGCCTGGAGTGGGGGAGGCGAGCAGTACTTC. Its protein product is CAWSGGGEQYF.

This clone showed up just once. The rearrangement joins TRBV2 to TRBJ1-6; D is unresolved. In germline, CDR1 is SNHLY, CDR2 FYNNEI. V lost 1 base and J lost 5, with 12 bases in between. The length of the CDR3 is 16 residues. The CDR3 region has the DNA TGTGCCAGCAGTGAAGGGCGGAGGGAAAATAATTCACCCCTCCACTTT. Encoded protein: CASSEGRRENNSPLHF.

The V gene is TRBV19, the J gene TRBJ1-4; TRBD1 might be the D (5 bases). The CDR3 runs to 14 residues. Germline V gene data show CDR1 as LNHDA and CDR2 as SQIVND (reference sequence). V lost 3 bases and J lost 5, with 10 bases in between. The CDR3 coding sequence is TGTGCCAGTAGTATCGACGGGGGAAATGAAAAACTGTTTTTT. This translates into CASSIDGGNEKLFF.

The chain joins TRBV27 to TRBJ2-1; TRBD2 matches at 15 bases. This CDR3 contains 18 residues. Germline CDR1 MNHEY, CDR2 SMNVEV (reference sequence). The junction had 7 bases not matched to a gene; V was cut back by 5 bases and J by 2 bases. The CDR3 reads CASSLRTSGGAAYNEQFF. The CDR3 DNA reads TGTGCCAGCAGTCTCCGGACTAGCGGGGGGGCGGCCTACAATGAGCAGTTCTTC.

The table lists this clone with a count of one. The chain uses TRBV10-1 and TRBJ2-1, with 7 bases that match TRBD2. V was pared by 0 bases and J by 6 bases, with 5 bases of the junction left unmatched. From germline, CDR1 is WNHNN and CDR2 SYGVQD (reference sequence). CDR3 size: 15 residues. The DNA for the CDR3 is TGCGCCAGCAGTGAGTCTCGCGGGGGAATCAATGAGCAGTTCTTC. This sequence encodes CASSESRGGINEQFF.

The chain couples TRBV20-1 to TRBJ2-3, with TRBD2 as a possible D gene (6 bases). Germline loops: CDR1 DFQATT, CDR2 SNEGSKA (reference sequence). The CDR3 sequence is 16 residues long. Trimming cost V 3 bases and J 2 bases, with 18 bases left between them. CDR3 sequence (DNA): TGCAGTGCTAGTGCCCTTTTAGCGGAATCCACAGATACGCAGTATTTT. It is translated as CSASALLAESTDTQYF.

The chain combines TRBV2 with TRBJ1-3; D is unresolved. V dropped 0 bases and J dropped 1 base, with 10 bases sitting between them. The CDR3 covers 16 residues. Germline loops: CDR1 SNHLY, CDR2 FYNNEI. This CDR3 reads CASSEAGPRSGNTIYF. CDR3 nucleotide sequence: TGTGCCAGCAGTGAAGCCGGTCCGCGGTCTGGAAACACCATATATTTT.

This clone was picked up a small number of times. The CDR3 nucleotides read TGTGCCAGCAGCTTGGCGAACAGGGGGGGAGAGGGCTACACCTTC. It encodes CASSLANRGGEGYTF. The rearrangement links TRBV5-4 to TRBJ1-2; 8 bases are shared with TRBD1. The V gene's germline CDR1 is SGHNT and CDR2 YYREEE (reference sequence). J lost 8 bases, V lost 0 bases, and 9 bases had no gene match. The CDR3 consists of 15 residues.

CDR3 loop: CASGLVTGLEGYEQYF. CDR3 bases: TGTGCTAGTGGTTTGGTAACGGGACTAGAGGGGTACGAGCAGTACTTC. The chain combines TRBV12-5 with TRBJ2-7; 8 bases map to TRBD2. The CDR3 covers 16 residues. Germline V gives CDR1 LGHNT, CDR2 FRNRAP. Trimming took 0 bases from V and 4 from J; bases not matched to a gene: 8.

Here the CDR3 DNA reads TGTGCCAGCTCTACCCCTGGGCATGAGACCCAGTACTTC. Amino acid sequence: CASSTPGHETQYF. The chain joins TRBV28 to TRBJ2-5; D unresolved. Germline-derived CDR1 and CDR2 are MDHEN and SYDVKM. This CDR3 is built from 13 residues. The V end was cut by 8 bases, the J end by 5 bases, with 15 bases between.

V usage is TRBV10-3 and J usage is TRBJ1-5; 7 bases line up with TRBD1. The V gene's germline CDR1 is ENHRY and CDR2 SYGVKD. V was clipped by 6 bases and J by 11 bases; unmatched bases: 10. The CDR3 runs 13 residues. CDR3 protein: CAISPVGGKAQHF. The CDR3 DNA sequence: TGTGCCATCAGCCCAGTAGGGGGCAAGGCCCAGCATTTT.

The chain carries TRBV3-1 (or the pseudogene TRBV3-2) and TRBJ1-1; D is unclear. Trimming removed 0 bases from V and 1 base from J, with 18 bases in between. The CDR3 extends over 18 amino acids. Germline values: CDR1 LGHDT, CDR2 YNNKEL (reference sequence). The CDR3: CASSQDALGNGKNTEAFF. The DNA of the CDR3 is TGTGCCAGCAGCCAAGATGCTTTGGGAAACGGGAAGAACACTGAAGCTTTCTTT.

This chain links TRBV28 with TRBJ2-7; 7 nucleotides agree with TRBD1. The CDR3 loop spans 14 amino acids. The junction had 13 bases not matched to a gene; V was cut back by 7 bases and J by 7 bases. Germline loops: CDR1 MDHEN, CDR2 SYDVKM. The CDR3 protein is CASIPGTVSFEQYF. CDR3 coding DNA: TGTGCCAGCATCCCCGGGACAGTTTCCTTTGAGCAGTACTTC.

The rearrangement links TRBV5-1 to TRBJ1-6, with 8 bases aligning to TRBD1. CDR3 size: 18 residues. The ends lost 0 bases at V and 6 bases at J; junction bases unmatched: 11. CDR1 and CDR2 (germline): SGHRS, YFSETQ. The CDR3 loop reads CASSLAGGTGGFNSPLHF. The CDR3 nucleotides are TGCGCCAGCAGCTTGGCCGGAGGAACAGGGGGTTTTAATTCACCCCTCCACTTT.

This clone turned up a few times. This rearrangement joins TRBV11-1 to TRBJ1-4, with 8 positions matching TRBD1. The CDR3 extends over 14 amino acids. Germline V gene lookup returns CDR1 SGHAT and CDR2 FQDESV (reference sequence). The trim removed 5 bases at V and 4 bases at J, leaving 3 bases unmatched. CDR3 nucleotide sequence: TGTGCCAGCAGCCGGGGACAGGATAATGAAAAACTGTTTTTT. Protein: CASSRGQDNEKLFF.

This clone has just a few counts. The chain recombines TRBV10-3 with TRBJ2-1, with 9 bases lining up with TRBD1. Germline CDR1 ENHRY, CDR2 SYGVKD. CDR3 length: 16 residues. V dropped 8 bases and J dropped 1; count of bases not matched to a gene: 9. The CDR3 spells CAISDRGAGSYNEQFF. The CDR3, as DNA: TGTGCCATCTCCGACAGGGGGGCCGGGTCCTACAATGAGCAGTTCTTC.

The V and J genes are TRBV28 and TRBJ2-3, with TRBD2 matching 10 bases. Per germline, CDR1 MDHEN and CDR2 SYDVKM. J lost 5 bases, V lost 4 bases, and 12 bases had no gene match. The CDR3 contains 17 residues. The CDR3 protein is CASSSAGAGGAIDTQYF. The CDR3 coding sequence is TGTGCCAGCAGTTCCGCGGGAGCGGGGGGGGCCATAGATACGCAGTATTTT. The variable domain in full, completed from reference TRBV28 and TRBJ2-3, reads DVKVTQSSRYLVKRTGEKVFLECVQDMDHENMFWYRQDPGLGLRLIYFSYDVKMKEKGDIPEGYSVSREKKERFSLILESASTNQTSMYLCASSSAGAGGAIDTQYFGPGTRLTVL.

The V gene is TRBV12-3 or TRBV12-4, the J gene TRBJ2-7; D is unclear. The CDR3 is 13 amino acids. V gave up 7 bases and J gave up 0 bases, with 10 bases separating them. CDR3 protein: CASTRLDSYEQYF. The CDR3 nucleotides read TGTGCCAGCACTCGACTGGACTCCTACGAGCAGTACTTC.

At least ten counts were recorded for this clone. This sequence joins TRBV27 and TRBJ1-2, with D possibly TRBD1 on 6 matching bases. Germline lookup yields CDR1 MNHEY and CDR2 SMNVEV (reference sequence). V was trimmed by 4 bases and J by 5 bases, leaving 14 bases between them. The CDR3 is 14 residues long. The CDR3 DNA reads as TGTGCCAGCAGTTCCAGGACAGCGCTTTATGGCTACACCTTC. This codes for CASSSRTALYGYTF.

This sequence joins TRBV5-1 and TRBJ2-2, with D maybe TRBD2 (5 bases). The CDR3 is 13 amino acids. V was clipped by 4 bases and J by 4 bases, with 8 bases between them. Per germline, CDR1 SGHRS and CDR2 YFSETQ. The CDR3 loop is CASSLGSTGELFF. The CDR3 bases are TGCGCCAGCAGCCTGGGGAGCACCGGGGAGCTGTTTTTT.

This chain joins TRBV2 and TRBJ1-6, with D hard to call. The CDR3 is 14 residues long. The germline gives CDR1 SNHLY, CDR2 FYNNEI. Trimming cost V 7 bases and J 10 bases, with 17 bases left between them. The CDR3 coding sequence is TGTGCCAGCACGGTCGAGGCGGCGGGGTCACCCCTCCACTTT. Amino acids: CASTVEAAGSPLHF.

This chain uses TRBV29-1 with TRBJ2-5, with D perhaps matching TRBD2 (6 bases). This CDR3 comprises 13 residues. Trimming took 5 bases from V and 4 from J, leaving 14 bases between them. The germline V gene has CDR1 SQVTM and CDR2 ANQGSEA. CDR3 bases: TGCAGCGTTCGACCGGGGGTTGGAGAGACCCAGTACTTC. It encodes CSVRPGVGETQYF.

The rearrangement joins TRBV19 to TRBJ1-4; TRBD1 matches at 7 bases. The CDR3 is made up of 15 amino acids. J lost 7 bases, V lost 4 bases, and 9 bases had no gene match. Per the germline V gene, CDR1 is LNHDA and CDR2 is SQIVND (reference sequence). The CDR3 loop reads CASSTRQGTGEKLFF. Here the CDR3 DNA reads TGTGCCAGTAGTACCCGACAGGGAACGGGTGAAAAACTGTTTTTT.

V gene TRBV5-1 combines with J gene TRBJ1-5; no clear D. V lost 0 bases and J lost 0, with 7 bases in between. This CDR3 is built from 15 residues. CDR1 and CDR2 (germline): SGHRS, YFSETQ. In DNA, the CDR3 is TGCGCCAGCAGCTTGGGAGTCTATAGCAATCAGCCCCAGCATTTT. Encoded protein: CASSLGVYSNQPQHF.